These T cell receptor beta chains were read from a single sample in a study of T cells in narcolepsy. Using immunoSEQ multiplex PCR, the repertoire was profiled, and TCRdb retains in-frame clones only, with some absent. The data show tens of thousands of clones, approximately 80% seen once. The specimen was memory (CD45RA-) CD4+ T cells from blood. The receptor set was obtained from a human donor in good health. CDR3s include the opening cysteine and the closing phenylalanine or tryptophan. D genes are given only for firm matches. Some rows mark clone size as missing; the rest say once, few, many or name a class of expanded clone.

J gene: TRBJ2-3
clone size: .
V gene: TRBV5-8
D gene: TRBD2
CDR3 DNA: TGTGCCAGCAGCCTACTAGCGGGGGTCACAGGTACGCAGTATTTT
CDR3 protein: CASSLLAGVTGTQYF

J gene: TRBJ2-3
clone size: .
V gene: TRBV5-1
D gene: TRBD2
CDR3 DNA: TGCGCCAGCAGCTTGGCGGGAGGAGGAAGACAGACCACAGATACGCAGTATTTT
CDR3 protein: CASSLAGGGRQTTDTQYF

J gene: TRBJ2-1
clone size: .
V gene: TRBV15
D gene: TRBD2
CDR3 DNA: TGTGCCACCAGCCCCCTAGCGGGAGGGCCGGGGGATGAGCAGTTCTTC
CDR3 protein: CATSPLAGGPGDEQFF

J gene: TRBJ2-3
clone size: .
V gene: TRBV4-3
D gene: TRBD2
CDR3 DNA: TGCGCCAGCAGCCAAGCCCTGCTAGCGGGAGCGGCAGATACGCAGTATTTT
CDR3 protein: CASSQALLAGAADTQYF

J gene: TRBJ1-2
clone size: few
V gene: TRBV6-5
D gene: TRBD1
CDR3 DNA: TGTGCCAGCAGTTCGACCGACAGGGCCCTTGGGGGCTACACCTTC
CDR3 protein: CASSSTDRALGGYTF

J gene: TRBJ1-1
clone size: .
V gene: TRBV7-2
D gene: TRBD1
CDR3 DNA: TGTGCCAGCAGCCGGGGACAGGGGGCGTTGAACACTGAAGCTTTCTTT
CDR3 protein: CASSRGQGALNTEAFF

J gene: TRBJ2-2
clone size: .
V gene: TRBV5-4
D gene: TRBD2
CDR3 DNA: TGTGCCAGCAGCTCCAGCGGGAGCTACACCGGGGAGCTGTTTTTT
CDR3 protein: CASSSSGSYTGELFF

J gene: TRBJ1-1
clone size: .
V gene: TRBV7-2
D gene: .
CDR3 DNA: TGTGCCAGCAGCTCAAGCTTCTCCCTGGAAGCTTCCTTT
CDR3 protein: CASSSSFSLEASF

J gene: TRBJ2-2
clone size: .
V gene: TRBV4-3
D gene: TRBD1
CDR3 DNA: TGCGCCAGCAGCCTTACCAGGATGACAGGGGGCTGGACCGGGGAGCTGTTTTTT
CDR3 protein: CASSLTRMTGGWTGELFF

J gene: TRBJ2-3
clone size: .
V gene: TRBV5-8
D gene: TRBD1
CDR3 DNA: TGTGCCAGCAGCCCCGGACAGGTAACGAGGACAGATACGCAGTATTTT
CDR3 protein: CASSPGQVTRTDTQYF

J gene: TRBJ2-2
clone size: .
V gene: TRBV19
D gene: .
CDR3 DNA: TGTGCCAGTATAAAACGGGGGCCCACGACGAACACCGGGGAGCTGTTTTTT
CDR3 protein: CASIKRGPTTNTGELFF

J gene: TRBJ2-4
clone size: .
V gene: TRBV15
D gene: TRBD2
CDR3 DNA: TGTGCCACCAGCAGAGATCATCGGGCCGGCAGCGGGAGAGCCAAAAACATTCAGTACTTC
CDR3 protein: CATSRDHRAGSGRAKNIQYF

J gene: TRBJ2-7
clone size: few
V gene: TRBV2
D gene: .
CDR3 DNA: TGTGCCAGCATGACGGCGGGGCCGGGAGAGCAGTACTTC
CDR3 protein: CASMTAGPGEQYF

J gene: TRBJ1-1
clone size: .
V gene: TRBV13
D gene: .
CDR3 DNA: TGTGCCAGCAGCTACTGGACAGACCACACTGAAGCTTTCTTT
CDR3 protein: CASSYWTDHTEAFF

J gene: TRBJ2-6
clone size: .
V gene: TRBV10-3
D gene: .
CDR3 DNA: TGTGCCACTGGGACTGGGTCCTCTGGGGCCAACGTCCTGACTTTC
CDR3 protein: CATGTGSSGANVLTF

J gene: TRBJ1-1
clone size: .
V gene: TRBV19
D gene: .
CDR3 DNA: TGTGCCAGTATTCTCGGGCGGAAGGGCACTGAAGCTTTCTTT
CDR3 protein: CASILGRKGTEAFF

J gene: TRBJ1-1
clone size: few
V gene: TRBV18
D gene: TRBD1
CDR3 DNA: TGTGCCAGCTCACCGCCGGGACAGCAGAACACTGAAGCTTTCTTT
CDR3 protein: CASSPPGQQNTEAFF

J gene: TRBJ1-3
clone size: .
V gene: TRBV11-3
D gene: .
CDR3 DNA: TGTGCCAGCAGTTTCTCTGGAAACACCATATATTTT
CDR3 protein: CASSFSGNTIYF

J gene: TRBJ2-5
clone size: .
V gene: TRBV29-1
D gene: .
CDR3 DNA: TGCAGCGAAAGAACAGGTCCCGAGACCCAGTACTTC
CDR3 protein: CSERTGPETQYF

J gene: TRBJ1-1
clone size: .
V gene: TRBV9
D gene: TRBD1
CDR3 DNA: TGTGCCAGCAGCGCTACCGGGACAGGGACCTCTGAAGCTTTCTTT
CDR3 protein: CASSATGTGTSEAFF

J gene: TRBJ1-2
clone size: .
V gene: TRBV7-2
D gene: .
CDR3 DNA: TGTGCCAGCAGCTTACAAGCGAATCCGGCTAACTATGGCTACACCTTC
CDR3 protein: CASSLQANPANYGYTF

J gene: TRBJ2-3
clone size: .
V gene: TRBV7-2
D gene: .
CDR3 DNA: TGTGCCAGCAGCCCCTCTGGGGCAAATACGCAGTATTTT
CDR3 protein: CASSPSGANTQYF

J gene: TRBJ2-5
clone size: .
V gene: TRBV5-4
D gene: TRBD1
CDR3 DNA: TGTGCCAGCAGCGGAAGGGACAGGGCGTGGGAGACCCAGTACTTC
CDR3 protein: CASSGRDRAWETQYF

J gene: TRBJ2-3
clone size: once
V gene: TRBV9
D gene: TRBD2
CDR3 DNA: TGTGCCAGCAGCGTAGGACTAGCGGGGGGGCTTTTCCCAGATACGCAGTATTTT
CDR3 protein: CASSVGLAGGLFPDTQYF